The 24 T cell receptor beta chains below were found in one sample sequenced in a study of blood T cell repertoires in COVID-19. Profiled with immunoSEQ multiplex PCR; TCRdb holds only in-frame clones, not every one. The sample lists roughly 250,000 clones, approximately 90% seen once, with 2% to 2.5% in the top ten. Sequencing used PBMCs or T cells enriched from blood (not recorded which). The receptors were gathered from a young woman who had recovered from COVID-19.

CDR3 sequence: CASSPGNTGELFF. CDR3 in DNA: TGCGCCAGCAGCCCGGGGAACACCGGGGAGCTGTTTTTT. The rearrangement links TRBV5-1 to TRBJ2-2, with D uncertain. Trimming left V 4 bases short and J 1 base short, with 5 bases between. The CDR3 is made up of 13 amino acids. Per germline, CDR1 SGHRS and CDR2 YFSETQ.

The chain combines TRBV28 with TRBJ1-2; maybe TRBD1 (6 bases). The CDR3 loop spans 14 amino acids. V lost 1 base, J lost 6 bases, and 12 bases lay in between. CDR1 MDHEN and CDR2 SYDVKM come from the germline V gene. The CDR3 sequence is CASSLSTGFHGYTF. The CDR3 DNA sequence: TGTGCCAGCAGTTTATCAACAGGGTTCCATGGCTACACCTTC.

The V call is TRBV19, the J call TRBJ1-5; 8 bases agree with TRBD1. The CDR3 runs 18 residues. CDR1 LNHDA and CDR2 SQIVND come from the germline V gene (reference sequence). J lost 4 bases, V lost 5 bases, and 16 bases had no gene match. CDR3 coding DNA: TGTGCCAGTAGTCTTGCTGGACAGGGTCGTTTCCCTAATCAGCCCCAGCATTTT. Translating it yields CASSLAGQGRFPNQPQHF.

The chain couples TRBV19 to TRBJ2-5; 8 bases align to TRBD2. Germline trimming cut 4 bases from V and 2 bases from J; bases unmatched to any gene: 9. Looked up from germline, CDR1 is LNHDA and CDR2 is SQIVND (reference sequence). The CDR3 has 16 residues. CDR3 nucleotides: TGTGCCAGTAGTACCGCCCCCGGGGGGGCTCAAGAGACCCAGTACTTC. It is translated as CASSTAPGGAQETQYF.

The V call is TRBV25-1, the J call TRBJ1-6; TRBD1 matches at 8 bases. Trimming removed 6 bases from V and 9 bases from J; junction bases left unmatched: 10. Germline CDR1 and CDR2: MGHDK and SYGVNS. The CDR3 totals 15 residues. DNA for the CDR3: TGTGCCAGCAGGGGAGACAGGGGAAGATCTTCACCCCTCCACTTT. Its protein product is CASRGDRGRSSPLHF.

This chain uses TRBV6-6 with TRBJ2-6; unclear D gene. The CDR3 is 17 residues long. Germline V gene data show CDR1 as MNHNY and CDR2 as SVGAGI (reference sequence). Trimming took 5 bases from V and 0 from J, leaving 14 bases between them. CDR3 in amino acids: CASSPEIVISGANVLTF. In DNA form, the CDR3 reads TGTGCCAGCAGTCCGGAGATAGTAATCTCTGGGGCCAACGTCCTGACTTTC.

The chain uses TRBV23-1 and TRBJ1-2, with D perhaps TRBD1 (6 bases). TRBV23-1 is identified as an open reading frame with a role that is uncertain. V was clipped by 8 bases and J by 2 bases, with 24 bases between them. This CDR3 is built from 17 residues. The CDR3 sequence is CASPHTGTKGPNYGYTF. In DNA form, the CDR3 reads TGCGCCAGCCCCCATACTGGGACAAAAGGCCCAAACTATGGCTACACCTTC.

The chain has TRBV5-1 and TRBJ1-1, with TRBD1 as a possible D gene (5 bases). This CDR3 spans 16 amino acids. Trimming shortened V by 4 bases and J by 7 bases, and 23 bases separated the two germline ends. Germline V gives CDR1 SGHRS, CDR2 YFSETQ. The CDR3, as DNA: TGCGCCAGCAGCCCATGGCAGGGTATGCCATTCGTTGAAGCTTTCTTT. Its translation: CASSPWQGMPFVEAFF.

This CDR3 is CASSVGLADLTDTQYF. As DNA, the CDR3 is TGTGCCAGCAGCGTCGGACTAGCGGACTTAACAGATACGCAGTATTTT. The chain links TRBV9 to TRBJ2-3; 10 bases line up with TRBD2. V trimming: 2 bases; J trimming: 3 bases; junction bases outside the gene matches: 6. CDR1 and CDR2 from the germline V gene are SGDLS and YYNGEE. This CDR3 contains 16 residues.

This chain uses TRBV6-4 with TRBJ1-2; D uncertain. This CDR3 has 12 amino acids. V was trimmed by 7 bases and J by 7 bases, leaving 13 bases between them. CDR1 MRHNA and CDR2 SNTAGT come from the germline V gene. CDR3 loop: CASTLSEGGYTF. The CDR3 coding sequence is TGTGCCAGCACCCTCTCCGAGGGTGGCTACACCTTC.

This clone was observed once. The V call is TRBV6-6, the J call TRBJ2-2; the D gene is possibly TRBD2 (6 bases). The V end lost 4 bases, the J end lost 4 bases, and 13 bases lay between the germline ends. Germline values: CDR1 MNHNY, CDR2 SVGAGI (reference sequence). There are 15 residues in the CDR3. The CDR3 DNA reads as TGTGCCAGCAGTTGGGGGACTCGGGCCACCGGGGAGCTGTTTTTT. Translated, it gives CASSWGTRATGELFF.

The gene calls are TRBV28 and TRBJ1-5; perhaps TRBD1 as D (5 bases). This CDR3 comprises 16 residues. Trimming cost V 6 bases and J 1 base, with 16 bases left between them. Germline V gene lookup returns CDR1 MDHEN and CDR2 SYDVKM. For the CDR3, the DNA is TGTGCCAGCAGCTCTCCGACACAGGTGAGCAATCAGCCCCAGCATTTT. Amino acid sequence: CASSSPTQVSNQPQHF.

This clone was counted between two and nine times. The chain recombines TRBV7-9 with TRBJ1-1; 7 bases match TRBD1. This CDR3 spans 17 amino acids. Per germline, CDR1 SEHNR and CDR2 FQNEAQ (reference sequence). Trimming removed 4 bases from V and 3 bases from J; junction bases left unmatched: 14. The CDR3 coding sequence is TGTGCCAGCAGCTCCCAAGGGGGCGCTGGGATCGACACTGAAGCTTTCTTT. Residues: CASSSQGGAGIDTEAFF.

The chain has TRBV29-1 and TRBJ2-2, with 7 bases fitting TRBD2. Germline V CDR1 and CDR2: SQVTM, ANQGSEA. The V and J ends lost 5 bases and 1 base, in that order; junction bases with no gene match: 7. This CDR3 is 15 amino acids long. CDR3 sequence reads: CSVLPGGLNTGELFF. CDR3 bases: TGCAGCGTTCTTCCGGGAGGCCTGAACACCGGGGAGCTGTTTTTT.

The CDR3, as DNA: TGTGCCAGCAAAGAGACGGGTCCGTATAATTCACCCCTCCACTTT. Residues: CASKETGPYNSPLHF. The rearrangement links TRBV28 to TRBJ1-6; D ambiguous. With 7 bases removed from V and 4 bases from J, the gap between germline ends came to 14 bases. CDR1 is MDHEN and CDR2 is SYDVKM in the germline V gene. CDR3 length: 15 amino acids.

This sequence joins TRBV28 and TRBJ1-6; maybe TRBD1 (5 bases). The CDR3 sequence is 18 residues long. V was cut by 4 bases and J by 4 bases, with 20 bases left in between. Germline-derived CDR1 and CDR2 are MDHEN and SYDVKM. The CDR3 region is CASSSPSGAGSYNSPLHF. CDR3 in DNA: TGTGCCAGCAGTTCCCCCTCCGGGGCGGGAAGTTATAATTCACCCCTCCACTTT.

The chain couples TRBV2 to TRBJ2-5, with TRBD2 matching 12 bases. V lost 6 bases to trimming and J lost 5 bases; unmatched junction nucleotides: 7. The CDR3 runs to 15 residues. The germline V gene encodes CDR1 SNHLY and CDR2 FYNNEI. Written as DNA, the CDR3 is TGTGCCAGCAGCGCTAGCGGGGGGGCCGTCGAGACCCAGTACTTC. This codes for CASSASGGAVETQYF.

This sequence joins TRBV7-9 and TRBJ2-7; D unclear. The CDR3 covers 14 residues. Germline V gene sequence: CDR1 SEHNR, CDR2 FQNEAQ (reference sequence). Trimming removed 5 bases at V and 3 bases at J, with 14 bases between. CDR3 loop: CASSPVGGGYEQYF. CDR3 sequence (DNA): TGTGCCAGCAGCCCGGTGGGTGGCGGCTACGAGCAGTACTTC.

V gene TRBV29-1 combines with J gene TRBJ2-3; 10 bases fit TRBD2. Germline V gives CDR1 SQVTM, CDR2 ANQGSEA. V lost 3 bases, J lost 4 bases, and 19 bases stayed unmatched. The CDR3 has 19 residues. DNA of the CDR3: TGCAGCGTTGATCGGATTCTAGCGGGGGACTCTCGGGGCCCAGATACGCAGTATTTT. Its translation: CSVDRILAGDSRGPDTQYF.

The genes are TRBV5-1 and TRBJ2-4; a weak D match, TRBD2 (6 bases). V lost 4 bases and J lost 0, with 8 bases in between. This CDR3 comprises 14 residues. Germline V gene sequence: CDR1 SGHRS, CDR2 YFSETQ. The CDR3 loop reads CASSAGLAKNIQYF. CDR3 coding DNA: TGCGCCAGCAGCGCGGGACTAGCCAAAAACATTCAGTACTTC.

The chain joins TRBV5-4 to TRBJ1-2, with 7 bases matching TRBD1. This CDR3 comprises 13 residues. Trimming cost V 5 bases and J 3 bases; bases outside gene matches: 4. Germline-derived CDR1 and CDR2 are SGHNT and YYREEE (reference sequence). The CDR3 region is CASSPRGDYGYTF. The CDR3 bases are TGTGCCAGCAGTCCCAGGGGGGACTATGGCTACACCTTC.

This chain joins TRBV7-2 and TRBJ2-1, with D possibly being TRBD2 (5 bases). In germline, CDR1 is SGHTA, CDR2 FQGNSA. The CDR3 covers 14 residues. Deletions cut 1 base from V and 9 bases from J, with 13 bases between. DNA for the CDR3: TGTGCCAGCAGCTTAGGACGGCCGAGGGCTGAGCAGTTCTTC. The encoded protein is CASSLGRPRAEQFF.

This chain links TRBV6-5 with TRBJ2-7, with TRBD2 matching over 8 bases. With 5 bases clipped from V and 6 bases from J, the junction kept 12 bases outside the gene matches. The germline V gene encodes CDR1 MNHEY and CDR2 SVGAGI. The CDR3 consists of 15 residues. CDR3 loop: CASSRHVPAGAEQYF. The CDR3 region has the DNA TGTGCCAGCAGTCGCCACGTTCCAGCGGGGGCCGAGCAGTACTTC.

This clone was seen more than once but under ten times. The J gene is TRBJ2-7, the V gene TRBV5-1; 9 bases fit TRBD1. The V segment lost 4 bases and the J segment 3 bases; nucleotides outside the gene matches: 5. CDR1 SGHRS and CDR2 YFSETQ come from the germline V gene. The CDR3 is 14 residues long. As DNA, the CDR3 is TGCGCCAGCAGCCAGGGACAGGGCCTCTACGAGCAGTACTTC. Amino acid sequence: CASSQGQGLYEQYF.